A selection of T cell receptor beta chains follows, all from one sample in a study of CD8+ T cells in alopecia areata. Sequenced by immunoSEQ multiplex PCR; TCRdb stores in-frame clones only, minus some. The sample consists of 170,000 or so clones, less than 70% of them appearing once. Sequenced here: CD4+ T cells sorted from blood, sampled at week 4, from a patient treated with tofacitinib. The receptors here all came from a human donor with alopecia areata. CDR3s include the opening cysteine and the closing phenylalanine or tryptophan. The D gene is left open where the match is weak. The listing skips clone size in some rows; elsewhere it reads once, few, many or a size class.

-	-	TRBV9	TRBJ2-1	CASSVDRYNEQFF	TGTGCCAGCAGCGTAGACAGATACAATGAGCAGTTCTTC
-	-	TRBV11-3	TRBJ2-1	CASSLFGAENEQFF	TGTGCCAGCAGCTTATTTGGGGCCGAGAATGAGCAGTTCTTC
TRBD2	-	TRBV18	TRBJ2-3	CASSPIRTSGPGTDTQYF	TGTGCCAGCTCACCGATACGGACTAGCGGGCCCGGCACAGATACGCAGTATTTT
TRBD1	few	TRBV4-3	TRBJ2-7	CASSHGGTGGYEQYF	TGCGCCAGCAGCCACGGTGGGACAGGGGGCTACGAGCAGTACTTC
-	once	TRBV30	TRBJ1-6	CAWTDGLEALHF	TGTGCCTGGACAGACGGCCTGGAAGCCCTCCACTTT
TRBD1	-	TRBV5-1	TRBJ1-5	CASSPQGYSNQPQHF	TGCGCCAGCAGCCCACAGGGGTATAGCAATCAGCCCCAGCATTTT
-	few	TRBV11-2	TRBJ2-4	CASSPSPAVDIQYF	TGTGCCAGCAGCCCCAGTCCCGCGGTAGACATTCAGTACTTC
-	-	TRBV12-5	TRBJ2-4	CASGLVDYYGNIQYF	TGTGCTAGTGGTTTGGTAGACTATTATGGAAACATTCAGTACTTC
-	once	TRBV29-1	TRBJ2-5	CSVLAGQETQYF	TGCAGCGTTTTGGCCGGGCAAGAGACCCAGTACTTC
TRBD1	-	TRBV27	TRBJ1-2	CASSFRDRAHGYTF	TGTGCCAGCAGTTTCCGGGACAGGGCCCATGGCTACACCTTC
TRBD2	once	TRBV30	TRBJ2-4	CAWSVGGDIQYF	TGTGCCTGGAGTGTCGGGGGGGACATTCAGTACTTC
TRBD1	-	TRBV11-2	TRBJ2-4	CASSPGQLGLAKNIQYF	TGTGCCAGCAGCCCGGGACAGCTCGGGTTAGCCAAAAACATTCAGTACTTC
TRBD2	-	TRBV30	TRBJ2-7	CAWSVSRGGEQYF	TGTGCCTGGAGTGTGTCTCGGGGGGGCGAGCAGTACTTC
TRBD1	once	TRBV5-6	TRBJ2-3	CASSLVLTGGADTQYF	TGTGCCAGCAGCTTGGTACTGACAGGGGGCGCGGATACGCAGTATTTT
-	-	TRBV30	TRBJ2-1	CAWRVAGLGEQFF	TGTGCCTGGAGGGTTGCGGGACTTGGAGAGCAGTTCTTC
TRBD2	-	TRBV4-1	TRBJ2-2	CASSPWTSGGTGELFF	TGCGCCAGCAGTCCCTGGACTAGCGGGGGGACCGGGGAGCTGTTTTTT
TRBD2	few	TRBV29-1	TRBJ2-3	CSVPSGGLADTQYF	TGCAGCGTCCCGAGCGGGGGGCTGGCAGATACGCAGTATTTT
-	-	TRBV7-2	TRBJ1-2	CASSLGAPGYTF	TGTGCCAGCAGCTTAGGGGCTCCCGGCTACACCTTC
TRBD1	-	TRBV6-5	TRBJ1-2	CASSRDRGLYGYTF	TGTGCCAGCAGCCGGGACAGGGGTCTCTATGGCTACACCTTC
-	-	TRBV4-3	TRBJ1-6	CASSQADGDSYNSPLHF	TGCGCCAGCAGCCAAGCCGACGGAGACTCCTATAATTCACCCCTCCACTTT
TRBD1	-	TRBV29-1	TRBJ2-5	CSVRQGQETQYF	TGCAGCGTTCGACAGGGCCAAGAGACCCAGTACTTC
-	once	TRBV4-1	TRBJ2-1	CASSLLIYNEQFF	TGCGCCAGCAGCCTGTTGATATACAATGAGCAGTTCTTC
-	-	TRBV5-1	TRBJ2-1	CASSPSTGFSSYNEQFF	TGCGCCAGCAGCCCCTCTACAGGGTTTAGCTCCTACAATGAGCAGTTCTTC
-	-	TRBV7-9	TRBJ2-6	CASSQTGSGANVLTF	TGTGCCAGCAGCCAAACAGGGTCGGGGGCCAACGTCCTGACTTTC
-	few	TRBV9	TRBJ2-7	CASSVSGESEQYF	TGTGCCAGCAGCGTCTCGGGGGAATCCGAGCAGTACTTC
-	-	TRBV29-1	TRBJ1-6	CSVPQDSPLHF	TGCAGCGTCCCCCAGGATTCACCCCTCCACTTT
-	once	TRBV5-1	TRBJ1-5	CASSPDGLTRQPQHF	TGCGCCAGCAGCCCCGACGGGCTTACCAGGCAGCCCCAGCATTTT
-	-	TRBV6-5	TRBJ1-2	CASSYSIYRANYGYTF	TGTGCCAGCAGTTACTCGATATACAGGGCTAACTATGGCTACACCTTC
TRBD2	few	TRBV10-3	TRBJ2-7	CAIGGSGRGREQYF	TGTGCCATCGGGGGTAGCGGGCGCGGTAGGGAGCAGTACTTC
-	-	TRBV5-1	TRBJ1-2	CASSFGLTGNHYGYTF	TGCGCCAGCAGCTTCGGTCTTACAGGGAACCACTATGGCTACACCTTC
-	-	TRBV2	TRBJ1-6	CASAGVVWQINSPLHF	TGTGCCAGCGCCGGTGTGGTTTGGCAGATTAATTCACCCCTCCACTTT
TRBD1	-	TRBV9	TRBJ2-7	CASSVAGTGGYEQYF	TGTGCCAGCAGCGTAGCCGGGACAGGGGGCTACGAGCAGTACTTC
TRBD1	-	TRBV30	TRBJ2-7	CAWSAGQGVHEQYF	TGTGCCTGGAGCGCCGGACAGGGGGTCCACGAGCAGTACTTC
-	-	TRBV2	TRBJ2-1	CASSADGGGAYNEQFF	TGTGCCAGCAGTGCCGACGGAGGGGGGGCCTACAATGAGCAGTTCTTC
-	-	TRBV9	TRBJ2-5	CASSVGTAYQETQYF	TGTGCCAGCAGCGTAGGGACGGCGTACCAAGAGACCCAGTACTTC
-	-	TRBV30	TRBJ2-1	CAWKGSPAYNEQFF	TGTGCCTGGAAGGGCTCGCCGGCCTACAATGAGCAGTTCTTC
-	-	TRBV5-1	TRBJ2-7	CASSLTLDGHGGEQYF	TGCGCCAGCAGCCTAACCCTGGACGGTCACGGAGGCGAGCAGTACTTC
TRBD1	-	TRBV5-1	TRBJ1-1	CASSGQGPEAFF	TGCGCCAGCAGCGGACAGGGCCCTGAAGCTTTCTTT
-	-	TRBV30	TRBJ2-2	CARRSGANTGELFF	TGTGCCCGGCGCAGCGGCGCGAACACCGGGGAGCTGTTTTTT
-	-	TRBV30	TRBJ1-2	CAWSPRGGHPYGYTF	TGTGCCTGGAGTCCAAGAGGGGGACACCCCTATGGCTACACCTTC
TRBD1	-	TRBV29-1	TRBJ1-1	CSVIRTGGTEAFF	TGCAGCGTTATCCGGACAGGGGGCACTGAAGCTTTCTTT
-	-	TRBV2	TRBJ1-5	CASSADSNQPQHF	TGTGCCAGCAGTGCAGACAGCAATCAGCCCCAGCATTTT
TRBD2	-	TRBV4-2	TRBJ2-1	CASSQEAGGHLSYNEQFF	TGTGCCAGCAGCCAAGAGGCGGGGGGACACCTCTCCTACAATGAGCAGTTCTTC
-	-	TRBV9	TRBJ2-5	CASSPRQVRETQYF	TGTGCCAGCAGCCCCCGGCAGGTCAGGGAGACCCAGTACTTC
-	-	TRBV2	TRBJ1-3	CASSATGSHSGNTIYF	TGTGCCAGCAGTGCTACAGGTTCCCACTCTGGAAACACCATATATTTT
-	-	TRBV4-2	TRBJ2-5	CASSQDPGAVGETQYF	TGTGCCAGCAGCCAAGATCCAGGGGCGGTTGGGGAGACCCAGTACTTC
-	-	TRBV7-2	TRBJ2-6	CASSLSMRANVLTF	TGTGCCAGCAGCCTCAGTATGCGGGCCAACGTCCTGACTTTC
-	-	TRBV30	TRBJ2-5	CAWSVQLQETQYF	TGTGCCTGGAGTGTACAGCTTCAAGAGACCCAGTACTTC
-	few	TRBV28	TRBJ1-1	CASSWNTEAFF	TGTGCCAGCAGTTGGAACACTGAAGCTTTCTTT
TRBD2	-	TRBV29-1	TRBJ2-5	CSVEVSTSGGGTQYF	TGCAGCGTTGAAGTTTCCACTAGCGGGGGAGGGACCCAGTACTTC
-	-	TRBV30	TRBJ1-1	CAWFEENTEAFF	TGTGCCTGGTTCGAGGAGAACACTGAAGCTTTCTTT